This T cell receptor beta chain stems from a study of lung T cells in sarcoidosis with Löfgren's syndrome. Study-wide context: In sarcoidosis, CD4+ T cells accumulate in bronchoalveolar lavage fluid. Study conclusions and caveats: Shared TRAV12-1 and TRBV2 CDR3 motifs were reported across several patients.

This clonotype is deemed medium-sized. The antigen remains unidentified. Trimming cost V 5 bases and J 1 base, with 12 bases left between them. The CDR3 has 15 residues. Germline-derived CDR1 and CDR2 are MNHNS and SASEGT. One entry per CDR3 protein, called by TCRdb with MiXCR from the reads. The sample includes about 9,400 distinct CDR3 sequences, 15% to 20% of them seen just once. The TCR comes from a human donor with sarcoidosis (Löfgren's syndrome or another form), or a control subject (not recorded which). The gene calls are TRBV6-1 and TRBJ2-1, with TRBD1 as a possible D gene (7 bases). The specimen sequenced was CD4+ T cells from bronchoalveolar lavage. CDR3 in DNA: TGTGCCAGCAGTCAACAGGGGAGGTCCTACAATGAGCAGTTCTTC. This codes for CASSQQGRSYNEQFF.